The present entry profiles one T cell receptor beta chain with its context. Authors' data handling: Amplification from reference gene primers served as the basis for estimated nucleated cell counts. Data came from immunoSEQ multiplex PCR; TCRdb stores just in-frame clones and leaves some out. V, J and clone size are taken as reported in that table, and D and trimming were inferred from the DNA itself. The profile shows just over 300,000 clones, nearly 90% of them singletons. This record comes from a study of blood T cell repertoires in COVID-19. Background on the study: COVID-19 samples, acute and convalescent, were from the United States, Italy and Spain.

The germline V gene has CDR1 SGHDT and CDR2 YYEEEE. Trimming left V 6 bases short and J 0 bases short, with 7 bases between. The CDR3 is 13 residues long. The source of this sequence is a woman between 18 and 29 years old with acute COVID-19. The sequenced material came from PBMCs or T cells enriched from blood (not recorded which). The chain employs TRBV5-6 and TRBJ1-3; D not resolved. CDR3 coding DNA: TGTGCCAGCACCTTAGCCTCTGGAAACACCATATATTTT. Translation gives CASTLASGNTIYF.